The rows below give T cell receptor beta chains drawn from one sample of a study of blood T cell repertoires in COVID-19. The method was immunoSEQ multiplex PCR; TCRdb's version includes in-frame clones alone and lacks a portion of them. The sample records 300,000 to 400,000 clones, more than 70% being singletons. What was sequenced was peripheral blood. The receptors originated from a man aged 25 to 45 with active or convalescent COVID-19. Each CDR3 is given with its conserved first and last residue. The order of the fields is J gene, D gene, V gene, clone size, CDR3 protein, CDR3 DNA. A D gene is named only where the DNA matches it firmly. Part of the rows lack a size; the others show once, few, many or a class for expanded clones.

j_gene: TRBJ2-2; d_gene: -; v_gene: TRBV7-3; abundance: many; CDR3aa: CASSLSPPGTGELFF; CDR3nt: TGTGCCAGCAGCTTAAGTCCCCCAGGGACCGGGGAGCTGTTTTTT
j_gene: TRBJ2-3; d_gene: -; v_gene: TRBV10-3; abundance: -; CDR3aa: CAISGQAVSDTQYF; CDR3nt: TGTGCCATCAGTGGGCAGGCCGTTTCGGATACGCAGTATTTT
j_gene: TRBJ2-3; d_gene: -; v_gene: TRBV7-8; abundance: once; CDR3aa: CASSLPGYTDTQYF; CDR3nt: TGTGCCAGCAGCCTACCAGGTTACACAGATACGCAGTATTTT
j_gene: TRBJ2-5; d_gene: TRBD2; v_gene: TRBV19; abundance: -; CDR3aa: CASSGTSLFRETQYF; CDR3nt: TGTGCCAGTAGCGGGACTAGCCTCTTCAGAGAGACCCAGTACTTC
j_gene: TRBJ2-7; d_gene: -; v_gene: TRBV5-1; abundance: -; CDR3aa: CASSLATSGLLSYEQYF; CDR3nt: TGCGCCAGCAGCTTGGCCACGAGCGGCCTTTTGTCCTACGAGCAGTACTTC
j_gene: TRBJ2-7; d_gene: TRBD2; v_gene: TRBV15; abundance: -; CDR3aa: CATSGPSGRSWEQYF; CDR3nt: TGTGCCACCAGCGGACCTAGCGGGAGGAGCTGGGAGCAGTACTTC
j_gene: TRBJ1-6; d_gene: -; v_gene: TRBV5-4; abundance: -; CDR3aa: CASSLANRAYNSPLHF; CDR3nt: TGTGCCAGCAGCTTGGCCAACAGGGCCTATAATTCACCCCTCCACTTT
j_gene: TRBJ2-4; d_gene: -; v_gene: TRBV30; abundance: -; CDR3aa: CAWSIPPGKNIQYF; CDR3nt: TGTGCCTGGAGTATACCCCCGGGCAAAAACATTCAGTACTTC
j_gene: TRBJ2-1; d_gene: TRBD2; v_gene: TRBV7-3; abundance: -; CDR3aa: CASSPWAAGDYNEQFF; CDR3nt: TGTGCCAGCAGCCCCTGGGCGGCGGGAGACTACAATGAGCAGTTCTTC
j_gene: TRBJ2-7; d_gene: TRBD2; v_gene: TRBV4-1; abundance: -; CDR3aa: CASSSRGVSWYYEQYF; CDR3nt: TGCGCCAGCAGTTCACGGGGGGTTTCCTGGTACTACGAGCAGTACTTC
j_gene: TRBJ2-7; d_gene: -; v_gene: TRBV7-9; abundance: -; CDR3aa: CAAGASGSYEQYF; CDR3nt: TGTGCCGCTGGGGCGTCGGGCTCCTACGAGCAGTACTTC
j_gene: TRBJ1-5; d_gene: -; v_gene: TRBV30; abundance: -; CDR3aa: CAWSVRLGDWPQHF; CDR3nt: TGTGCCTGGAGTGTTCGATTGGGAGACTGGCCCCAGCATTTT
j_gene: TRBJ2-3; d_gene: TRBD1; v_gene: TRBV9; abundance: -; CDR3aa: CASSVGAGTGGDTQYF; CDR3nt: TGTGCCAGCAGCGTAGGGGCCGGGACAGGGGGTGATACGCAGTATTTT
j_gene: TRBJ1-4; d_gene: -; v_gene: TRBV28; abundance: -; CDR3aa: CASCQVNEKLFF; CDR3nt: TGTGCCAGCTGTCAGGTTAATGAAAAACTGTTTTTT
j_gene: TRBJ2-3; d_gene: TRBD2; v_gene: TRBV7-6; abundance: -; CDR3aa: CASSFLAGRTDTQYF; CDR3nt: TGTGCCAGCAGCTTTTTAGCGGGAAGGACAGATACGCAGTATTTT
j_gene: TRBJ1-1; d_gene: TRBD1; v_gene: TRBV5-1; abundance: -; CDR3aa: CASSLGTGLSTEAFF; CDR3nt: TGCGCCAGCAGCTTGGGGACAGGGCTGAGTACTGAAGCTTTCTTT
j_gene: TRBJ2-3; d_gene: -; v_gene: TRBV19; abundance: few; CDR3aa: CASTGKSGTDTQYF; CDR3nt: TGTGCCAGTACCGGGAAGTCGGGCACAGATACGCAGTATTTT
j_gene: TRBJ2-7; d_gene: -; v_gene: TRBV28; abundance: -; CDR3aa: CASSPSGLSSYEQYF; CDR3nt: TGTGCCAGCAGCCCGAGCGGGCTCAGCTCCTACGAGCAGTACTTC
j_gene: TRBJ1-5; d_gene: -; v_gene: TRBV2; abundance: -; CDR3aa: CASSVLDRSNQPQHF; CDR3nt: TGTGCCAGCAGCGTCCTGGACAGAAGCAATCAGCCCCAGCATTTT
j_gene: TRBJ2-3; d_gene: TRBD1; v_gene: TRBV30; abundance: -; CDR3aa: CAWRQGQGSTDTQYF; CDR3nt: TGTGCCTGGAGGCAGGGACAGGGCAGCACAGATACGCAGTATTTT
j_gene: TRBJ1-6; d_gene: TRBD1; v_gene: TRBV30; abundance: once; CDR3aa: CAWSVQGVKLGSPLHF; CDR3nt: TGTGCCTGGAGTGTACAGGGGGTCAAGCTGGGGTCACCCCTCCACTTT
j_gene: TRBJ2-3; d_gene: -; v_gene: TRBV7-2; abundance: few; CDR3aa: CASSSQASQGTDTQYF; CDR3nt: TGTGCCAGCAGCTCGCAGGCTAGCCAAGGGACAGATACGCAGTATTTT
j_gene: TRBJ1-3; d_gene: -; v_gene: TRBV7-9; abundance: -; CDR3aa: CASSLEGMAGNTIYF; CDR3nt: TGTGCCAGCAGCTTAGAGGGGATGGCTGGAAACACCATATATTTT
j_gene: TRBJ2-7; d_gene: -; v_gene: TRBV6-5; abundance: -; CDR3aa: CASSTGGPSYEQYF; CDR3nt: TGTGCCAGCAGTACCGGGGGGCCGTCCTACGAGCAGTACTTC
j_gene: TRBJ1-5; d_gene: TRBD1; v_gene: TRBV10-3; abundance: once; CDR3aa: CAISESITDRWDQPQHF; CDR3nt: TGTGCCATCAGTGAGTCCATAACGGACAGGTGGGACCAGCCCCAGCATTTT
j_gene: TRBJ1-5; d_gene: -; v_gene: TRBV19; abundance: -; CDR3aa: CASSILREDQPQHF; CDR3nt: TGTGCCAGTAGTATTTTAAGGGAGGATCAGCCCCAGCATTTT
j_gene: TRBJ2-7; d_gene: TRBD1; v_gene: TRBV30; abundance: -; CDR3aa: CAGGGDRDSYEQYF; CDR3nt: TGTGCCGGAGGTGGGGACAGGGATTCCTACGAGCAGTACTTC
j_gene: TRBJ2-5; d_gene: -; v_gene: TRBV12-5; abundance: -; CDR3aa: CASGFSGNPQQETQYF; CDR3nt: TGTGCTAGTGGTTTTTCAGGGAACCCACAACAAGAGACCCAGTACTTC
j_gene: TRBJ1-1; d_gene: -; v_gene: TRBV12-3/TRBV12-4; abundance: -; CDR3aa: CASSLGSGTEAFF; CDR3nt: TGTGCCAGCAGTTTAGGCTCGGGCACTGAAGCTTTCTTT
j_gene: TRBJ2-1; d_gene: -; v_gene: TRBV9; abundance: many; CDR3aa: CASSVGDVNEQFF; CDR3nt: TGTGCCAGCAGCGTAGGCGATGTGAATGAGCAGTTCTTC
j_gene: TRBJ1-1; d_gene: -; v_gene: TRBV19; abundance: -; CDR3aa: CASSPGMNTEAFF; CDR3nt: TGTGCCAGTAGCCCGGGAATGAACACTGAAGCTTTCTTT
j_gene: TRBJ2-2; d_gene: -; v_gene: TRBV4-1; abundance: once; CDR3aa: CASSQSHRGGTGELFF; CDR3nt: TGCGCCAGCAGCCAATCCCACAGGGGAGGCACCGGGGAGCTGTTTTTT
j_gene: TRBJ2-7; d_gene: TRBD1; v_gene: TRBV11-2; abundance: -; CDR3aa: CASTNRLPGQGAYEQYF; CDR3nt: TGTGCCAGCACCAACCGCCTCCCGGGACAGGGGGCATACGAGCAGTACTTC
j_gene: TRBJ2-7; d_gene: -; v_gene: TRBV9; abundance: -; CDR3aa: CASSPDSSYSYEQYF; CDR3nt: TGTGCCAGCAGCCCCGACAGTTCTTACTCCTACGAGCAGTACTTC
j_gene: TRBJ2-1; d_gene: -; v_gene: TRBV10-3; abundance: -; CDR3aa: CAITQGGSYNEQFF; CDR3nt: TGTGCCATCACCCAGGGGGGTTCCTACAATGAGCAGTTCTTC
j_gene: TRBJ2-1; d_gene: TRBD2; v_gene: TRBV7-9; abundance: -; CDR3aa: CASSSTGRGAYEQFF; CDR3nt: TGTGCCAGCAGCTCAACTGGGCGGGGGGCCTATGAGCAGTTCTTC
j_gene: TRBJ2-2; d_gene: -; v_gene: TRBV19; abundance: -; CDR3aa: CASRENTGELFF; CDR3nt: TGTGCCAGCCGGGAGAACACCGGGGAGCTGTTTTTT
j_gene: TRBJ2-7; d_gene: TRBD1; v_gene: TRBV7-9; abundance: -; CDR3aa: CASSSGQSSYEQYF; CDR3nt: TGTGCCAGCAGCTCGGGACAGTCCTCCTACGAGCAGTACTTC
j_gene: TRBJ2-3; d_gene: TRBD2; v_gene: TRBV3-1/TRBV3-2; abundance: -; CDR3aa: CASSTPLAGGTDTQYF; CDR3nt: TGTGCCAGCAGCACCCCACTAGCGGGGGGCACAGATACGCAGTATTTT
j_gene: TRBJ1-4; d_gene: TRBD1; v_gene: TRBV9; abundance: -; CDR3aa: CASSVGGTGVDGEKLFF; CDR3nt: TGTGCCAGCAGCGTAGGAGGGACAGGGGTAGACGGTGAAAAACTGTTTTTT
j_gene: TRBJ2-1; d_gene: -; v_gene: TRBV11-3; abundance: -; CDR3aa: CASSLDLPLGQGRDNEQFF; CDR3nt: TGTGCCAGCAGCTTAGATCTCCCCCTGGGCCAGGGGAGAGACAATGAGCAGTTCTTC
j_gene: TRBJ1-1; d_gene: TRBD1; v_gene: TRBV18; abundance: -; CDR3aa: CASSPAGTGVDTEAFF; CDR3nt: TGTGCCAGCTCACCGGCCGGGACAGGGGTTGACACTGAAGCTTTCTTT
j_gene: TRBJ2-1; d_gene: TRBD2; v_gene: TRBV9; abundance: -; CDR3aa: CASSVVLASPYNEQFF; CDR3nt: TGTGCCAGCAGCGTAGTACTAGCGAGTCCTTACAATGAGCAGTTCTTC
j_gene: TRBJ2-4; d_gene: -; v_gene: TRBV19; abundance: -; CDR3aa: CASSMQGPKNIQYF; CDR3nt: TGTGCCAGTAGTATGCAGGGCCCCAAAAACATTCAGTACTTC
j_gene: TRBJ2-1; d_gene: TRBD2; v_gene: TRBV5-6; abundance: -; CDR3aa: CASSLALAGGVEQFF; CDR3nt: TGTGCCAGCAGCTTGGCCCTAGCGGGGGGAGTTGAGCAGTTCTTC